These 23 T cell receptor beta chains were sequenced from one sample in a study of blood T cell repertoires in COVID-19. The method was immunoSEQ multiplex PCR; TCRdb's version includes in-frame clones alone and lacks a portion of them. This sample has over 200,000 clones; 92% occur once, and the top ten carry around 1.2%. Sequenced sample: peripheral blood. These receptors were collected from a man aged 30-40 years with acute or convalescent COVID-19.

The V and J genes are TRBV28 and TRBJ1-2, with D perhaps matching TRBD1 (5 bases). There are 13 residues in the CDR3. The V gene's germline CDR1 is MDHEN and CDR2 SYDVKM. V lost 5 bases to trimming and J lost 7 bases, with 14 bases between them. The CDR3 sequence is CASSRGDHSGYTF. The CDR3 DNA is TGTGCCAGCAGTCGGGGGGATCATAGTGGCTACACCTTC.

This clone was seen only once. The V and J genes are TRBV28 and TRBJ1-5; 9 bases are a match to TRBD1. From germline, CDR1 is MDHEN and CDR2 SYDVKM. The CDR3 length is 16 residues. After removal of 6 bases from V and 1 base from J, the junction contained 7 bases not matched to a gene. The CDR3 spells CASRIQGATSNQPQHF. For the CDR3, the DNA is TGTGCCAGCAGGATACAGGGGGCGACGAGCAATCAGCCCCAGCATTTT.

The V call is TRBV6-5, the J call TRBJ1-1; D unclear. CDR1 is MNHEY, CDR2 SVGAGI, per germline. The CDR3 is made up of 13 amino acids. V lost 6 bases, J lost 0 bases, and 8 bases lay in between. As DNA, the CDR3 is TGTGCCAGCAGGCGGGTTTTGAACACTGAAGCTTTCTTT. Amino acid sequence: CASRRVLNTEAFF.

The chain recombines TRBV5-1 with TRBJ1-1, with 12 bases that match TRBD1. Germline-derived CDR1 and CDR2 are SGHRS and YFSETQ. The V segment lost 3 bases and the J segment 6 bases; nucleotides outside the gene matches: 6. The CDR3 length is 15 residues. CDR3 sequence reads: CASSYRDRGRSEAFF. The CDR3 DNA follows: TGCGCCAGCAGCTACAGGGACAGGGGGCGGTCTGAAGCTTTCTTT.

The chain recombines TRBV4-1 with TRBJ1-3, with 7 nucleotides matching TRBD1. CDR3 size: 17 residues. The J segment lost 5 bases and the V segment lost 2 bases, leaving 12 bases of the junction unmatched. Germline values: CDR1 MGHRA, CDR2 YSYEKL. The CDR3: CASSQPRQGVTRNTIYF. CDR3 nucleotide sequence: TGCGCCAGCAGCCAACCTCGACAGGGTGTCACACGAAACACCATATATTTT.

The V call is TRBV24-1, the J call TRBJ2-3; TRBD2 matches 9 bases. The CDR3 sequence is 14 residues long. Trimming removed 6 bases from V and 2 bases from J; junction bases left unmatched: 2. Germline lookup yields CDR1 KGHDR and CDR2 SFDVKD. The CDR3: CATSIAGDTDTQYF. CDR3 bases: TGTGCCACCAGTATAGCGGGGGACACAGATACGCAGTATTTT.

The chain is built from TRBV6-5 and TRBJ2-1, with TRBD1 matching 7 bases. The CDR3 consists of 14 residues. Germline V gene sequence: CDR1 MNHEY, CDR2 SVGAGI. V lost 6 bases, J lost 3 bases, and 5 bases stayed unmatched. The DNA for the CDR3 is TGTGCCAGCAGAACAGGGGCGGTCTACAATGAGCAGTTCTTC. The encoded protein is CASRTGAVYNEQFF.

This chain links TRBV13 with TRBJ1-6; 7 nucleotides align to TRBD1. J was trimmed by 8 bases and V by 4 bases; bases with no gene match: 5. This CDR3 contains 14 residues. In germline, CDR1 is PRHDT, CDR2 FYEKMQ (reference sequence). The CDR3 is CASSSGTAYSPLHF. CDR3 nucleotides: TGTGCCAGCAGCTCCGGGACAGCCTATTCACCCCTCCACTTT.

The genes are TRBV27 and TRBJ1-1; D not resolved. The CDR3 length is 13 residues. CDR1 and CDR2 (germline): MNHEY, SMNVEV (reference sequence). V shed 6 bases and J shed 1 base, with 9 bases lying between them. The DNA for the CDR3 is TGTGCCAGCAGGCCCACAAGGAACACTGAAGCTTTCTTT. Its translation is CASRPTRNTEAFF.

The J gene is TRBJ1-2, the V gene TRBV28; no reliable D call. The CDR3 totals 14 residues. V dropped 5 bases and J dropped 7 bases, with 17 bases sitting between them. CDR1 is MDHEN, CDR2 SYDVKM, per germline. The CDR3 loop reads CASSPFAPLGGYTF. The CDR3 DNA reads TGTGCCAGCAGTCCCTTTGCTCCGCTCGGTGGCTACACCTTC.

The rearrangement links TRBV6-6 to TRBJ1-2, with 7 bases fitting TRBD1. CDR3 length equals 14 residues. Germline V gene sequence: CDR1 MNHNY, CDR2 SVGAGI (reference sequence). V gave up 4 bases and J gave up 4 bases; unmatched junction bases: 6. CDR3 residues: CASSSPTGFYGYTF. In nucleotides, the CDR3 is TGTGCCAGCAGTTCCCCGACAGGGTTCTATGGCTACACCTTC.

This clone has just a few counts. The chain links TRBV2 to TRBJ1-2; D may be TRBD1 (5 bases). Germline V gives CDR1 SNHLY, CDR2 FYNNEI. The CDR3 sequence is 14 residues long. Trimming pared 3 bases from V and 4 bases from J, leaving 12 bases between. CDR3 loop: CASSDNRTPYGYTF. The CDR3 DNA follows: TGTGCCAGCAGTGACAACAGGACCCCCTATGGCTACACCTTC.

With respect to this clone: This specimen includes other DNA sequences encoding the same CDR3. The rearrangement links TRBV30 to TRBJ2-1, with 9 bases matching TRBD2. Per the germline V gene, CDR1 is GTSNPN and CDR2 is SVGIG (reference sequence). The V gene end was trimmed by 0 bases and the J gene end by 4 bases; junction bases not matched to a gene: 4. This CDR3 spans 15 amino acids. CDR3 coding DNA: TGTGCCTGGAGTGTAGGCCTAGCGGGATACAATGAGCAGTTCTTC. Translation: CAWSVGLAGYNEQFF.

On this clone: Other nucleotide sequences from this sample produce the same CDR3. V gene TRBV5-1 combines with J gene TRBJ2-7; no firm D call. From germline, CDR1 is SGHRS and CDR2 YFSETQ. With 0 bases removed from V and 1 base from J, the gap between germline ends came to 8 bases. This CDR3 has 14 residues. The CDR3 DNA reads as TGCGCCAGCAGCTTGGATCCCAGTTCCTACGAGCAGTACTTC. This gives the protein CASSLDPSSYEQYF.

This clone is a singleton in its sample. V usage is TRBV19 and J usage is TRBJ2-1; TRBD2 aligns across 7 bases. V lost 2 bases, J lost 8 bases, and 15 bases stayed unmatched. The CDR3 sequence is 17 residues long. Germline lookup yields CDR1 LNHDA and CDR2 SQIVND (reference sequence). This chain's CDR3 is CASSISYPRPRGDEQFF. The CDR3, as DNA: TGTGCCAGTAGTATATCCTACCCCCGACCACGGGGGGATGAGCAGTTCTTC. The whole variable domain, filled in from reference TRBV19 and TRBJ2-1, reads DGGITQSPKYLFRKEGQNVTLSCEQNLNHDAMYWYRQDPGQGLRLIYYSQIVNDFQKGDIAEGYSVSREKKESFPLTVTSAQKNPTAFYLCASSISYPRPRGDEQFFGPGTRLTVL.

Regarding this clone: An end of the junction differs from the germline gene, which may be a read error. This chain uses TRBV28 with TRBJ1-1, with 7 positions matching TRBD1. CDR1 is MDHEN and CDR2 is SYDVKM in the germline V gene. This CDR3 comprises 13 residues. The CDR3 protein is CASNLPGTAEAFF. The CDR3 nucleotides read TGTGCCAGCAATTTACCTGGGACAGCTGAAGCTTTCTTT.

V usage is TRBV6-5 and J usage is TRBJ2-1, with 7 bases lining up with TRBD2. The CDR3 totals 14 residues. V shed 6 bases, J shed 7 bases, and the junction held 9 bases outside the gene matches. Looked up from germline, CDR1 is MNHEY and CDR2 is SVGAGI. The CDR3 DNA reads TGTGCCAGCAGATCCAGCGGGGTCCCAAATGAGCAGTTCTTC. It encodes CASRSSGVPNEQFF.

V usage is TRBV5-1 and J usage is TRBJ1-4; D gene unclear. The germline V gene has CDR1 SGHRS and CDR2 YFSETQ. The CDR3 has 15 residues. V was clipped by 0 bases and J by 0 bases, with 6 bases between them. The CDR3 sequence is CASSLGSATNEKLFF. For the CDR3, the DNA is TGCGCCAGCAGCTTGGGGTCGGCAACTAATGAAAAACTGTTTTTT.

The rearrangement joins TRBV28 to TRBJ1-2, with TRBD1 identical over 10 bases. CDR1 and CDR2 from the germline V gene are MDHEN and SYDVKM. Losses at the gene ends were 5 bases for V and 4 bases for J; bases not matched to a gene: 1. This CDR3 contains 13 residues. CDR3 in amino acids: CASSRTGGYGYTF. CDR3 DNA: TGTGCCAGCAGTAGGACAGGGGGCTATGGCTACACCTTC.

CDR3 residues: CASSLGEIRLEAFF. The CDR3 nucleotides read TGTGCCAGCAGCTTGGGGGAGATCAGGTTGGAAGCTTTCTTT. J is TRBJ1-1 and V is TRBV5-4; D is undetermined. The germline gives CDR1 SGHNT, CDR2 YYREEE (reference sequence). There are 14 residues in the CDR3. V lost 0 bases, J lost 8 bases, and 14 bases lay in between.

The chain uses TRBV20-1 and TRBJ1-1; possible D gene TRBD1, 5 bases. Per germline, CDR1 DFQATT and CDR2 SNEGSKA (reference sequence). The CDR3 sequence is 11 residues long. The V end was cut by 3 bases, the J end by 6 bases, with 8 bases between. CDR3 in DNA: TGCAGTGCTAGGGGGACTGCTGAAGCTTTCTTT. As protein: CSARGTAEAFF.

This chain joins TRBV2 and TRBJ1-2; D not certain. Germline-derived CDR1 and CDR2 are SNHLY and FYNNEI. V shed 5 bases and J shed 5 bases, with 9 bases lying between them. The CDR3 runs 12 residues. CDR3 nucleotide sequence: TGTGCCAGCAGTAGTACAGTTTATGGCTACACCTTC. It yields the protein CASSSTVYGYTF.

This clone was recorded only once. The chain is built from TRBV6-6 and TRBJ1-5; D gene uncertain. Germline assignment: CDR1 MNHNY and CDR2 SVGAGI (reference sequence). Trimming took 4 bases from V and 5 from J, leaving 9 bases between them. The CDR3 runs 13 residues. CDR3 nucleotide sequence: TGTGCCAGCAGTTCGAGAGGAGATCAGCCCCAGCATTTT. Translated, it gives CASSSRGDQPQHF.